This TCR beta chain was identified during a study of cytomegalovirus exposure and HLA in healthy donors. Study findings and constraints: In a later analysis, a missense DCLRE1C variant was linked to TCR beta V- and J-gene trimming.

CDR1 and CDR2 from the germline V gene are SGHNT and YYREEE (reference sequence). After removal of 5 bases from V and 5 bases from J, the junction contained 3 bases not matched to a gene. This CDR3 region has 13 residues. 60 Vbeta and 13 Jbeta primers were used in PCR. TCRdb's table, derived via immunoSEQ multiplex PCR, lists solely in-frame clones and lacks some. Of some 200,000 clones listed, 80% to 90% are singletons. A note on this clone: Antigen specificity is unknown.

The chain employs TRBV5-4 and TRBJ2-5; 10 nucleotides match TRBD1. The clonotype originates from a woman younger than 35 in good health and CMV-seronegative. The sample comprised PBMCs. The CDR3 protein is CASRTGGKETQYF. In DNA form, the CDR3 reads TGTGCCAGCAGGACAGGGGGCAAGGAGACCCAGTACTTC.